This T cell receptor beta chain was identified in a study of blood T cell repertoires in COVID-19. Whole-study context: From T cells, B-cell-depleted T cells, or PBMCs came the material, which was cDNA or gDNA.

This CDR3 spans 14 amino acids. Germline CDR1 reads SGHTA; CDR2 reads FQGNSA. Trimming at V came to 5 bases and at J to 5 bases, leaving 4 bases not matched to a gene. Per the authors' pipeline: Nucleated cell counts were estimated from reference gene primer amplification. The table came from immunoSEQ multiplex PCR; TCRdb's copy has only in-frame clones and leaves some out. Clone size and V and J calls were adopted from that table, with D and trimming inferred from the DNA. The data contain 300,000 to 400,000 clones, around nine tenths of them singletons. The chain couples TRBV7-2 to TRBJ2-1, with 9 bases matching TRBD1. The clonotype comes from a young woman who had recovered from COVID-19. Sequencing was carried out using peripheral blood. CDR3 DNA: TGTGCCAGCAGCCTATGGACAGGGGACAATGAGCAGTTCTTC. Its protein is CASSLWTGDNEQFF.